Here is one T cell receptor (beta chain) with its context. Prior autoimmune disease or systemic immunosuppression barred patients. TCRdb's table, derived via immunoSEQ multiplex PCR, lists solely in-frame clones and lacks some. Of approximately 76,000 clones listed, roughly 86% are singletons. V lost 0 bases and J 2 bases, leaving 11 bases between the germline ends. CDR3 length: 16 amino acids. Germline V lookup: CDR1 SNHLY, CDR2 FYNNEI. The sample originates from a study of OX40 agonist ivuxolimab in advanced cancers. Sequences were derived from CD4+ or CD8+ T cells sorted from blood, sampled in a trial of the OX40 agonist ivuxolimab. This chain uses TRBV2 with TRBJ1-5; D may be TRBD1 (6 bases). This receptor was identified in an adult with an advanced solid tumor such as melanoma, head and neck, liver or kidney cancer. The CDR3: CASSEALRGGNQPQHF. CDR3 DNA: TGTGCCAGCAGTGAAGCGCTTAGGGGGGGCAATCAGCCCCAGCATTTT.